The 17 T cell receptor beta chains below were found in one sample sequenced in a study of identical twins. Via MiXCR, TCRdb re-called the 5' RACE reads, giving one row per CDR3 protein. The repertoire holds more than 1.5 million distinct CDR3 sequences, with more than 30% as singletons. The specimen sequenced was cord blood. Receptor source: a newborn girl in good health.

This clonotype was observed a handful of times. The chain couples TRBV10-3 to TRBJ1-2, with TRBD1 as a possible D gene (5 bases). CDR1 ENHRY and CDR2 SYGVKD come from the germline V gene. The CDR3 is 14 residues long. The V gene lost 11 bases and the J gene lost 5 bases, with 21 bases spanning the gap. The CDR3 region is CAAGGGGNRYGYTF. CDR3 DNA: TGTGCCGCCGGCGGGGGAGGGAACCGGTATGGCTACACCTTC.

This clonotype has only one observation. The chain combines TRBV12-3 or TRBV12-4 with TRBJ1-5; D is undetermined. The CDR3 length is 12 residues. Trimming removed 2 bases at V and 10 bases at J, with 9 bases between. The CDR3 reads CASSLTLQPQHF. As DNA, the CDR3 is TGTGCCAGCAGTTTAACCCTACAACCCCAGCATTTT.

This clonotype was counted many times. The chain links TRBV6-1 to TRBJ1-4, with no clear D. The CDR3 is made up of 14 amino acids. In germline, CDR1 is MNHNS, CDR2 SASEGT. V dropped 1 base and J dropped 7 bases, with 10 bases sitting between them. The CDR3 spells CASSEGRLREKLFF. Here the CDR3 DNA reads TGTGCCAGCAGTGAAGGCAGGCTCCGTGAAAAACTGTTTTTT.

The chain carries TRBV14 and TRBJ2-7; TRBD2 matches 9 bases. Trimming cost V 2 bases and J 3 bases; bases outside gene matches: 11. The germline V gene has CDR1 SGHDN and CDR2 FVKESK. The CDR3 runs 17 residues. The DNA for the CDR3 is TGTGCCAGCAGCCAACCCCCGGGGCGGGGGGGATTCTACGAGCAGTACTTC. Protein product: CASSQPPGRGGFYEQYF.

As to this clonotype: A read error may account for a junction end that differs from germline. The J gene is TRBJ2-6, the V gene TRBV20-1; TRBD1 might be the D (6 bases). The CDR3 totals 15 residues. Germline lookup yields CDR1 DFQATT and CDR2 SNEGSKA (reference sequence). Written as DNA, the CDR3 is TGCAGTGCTAGAACCACAGGGTCTGGGGTCAACGTCCTGACTTTC. Translating gives CSARTTGSGVNVLTF.

This clonotype was counted a single time. This may be a read error, as it is one base from a much larger clone. The chain carries TRBV2 and TRBJ2-1; 10 bases align to TRBD2. Germline V gene sequence: CDR1 SNHLY, CDR2 FYNNEI. The CDR3 length is 12 residues. In nucleotides, the CDR3 is TGTCCCAGCTTAGGACTAGCGGAAAACCAGTTCTTC. It specifies CPSLGLAENQFF.

CDR3 region: CSARNRMGLAGRETDTQYF. CDR3 nucleotide sequence: TGCAGTGCTAGAAATAGGATGGGACTAGCGGGTCGCGAGACAGATACGCAGTATTTT. The rearrangement uses TRBV20-1 and TRBJ2-3; 12 bases match TRBD2. V was pared by 2 bases and J by 3 bases, with 15 bases of the junction left unmatched. The CDR3 consists of 19 residues. Looked up from germline, CDR1 is DFQATT and CDR2 is SNEGSKA (reference sequence).

This clonotype was picked up a small number of times. The chain combines TRBV20-1 with TRBJ2-7, with TRBD2 identical over 12 bases. Germline V gene sequence: CDR1 DFQATT, CDR2 SNEGSKA (reference sequence). The CDR3 has 17 amino acids. V dropped 0 bases and J dropped 0; count of bases not matched to a gene: 6. CDR3 nucleotides: TGCAGTGCTAGAGAACTAGCGGGGGGCCTCTTCTCCTACGAGCAGTACTTC. Amino acid sequence: CSARELAGGLFSYEQYF.

The V gene is TRBV6-2 or TRBV6-3, the J gene TRBJ1-6; no reliable D call. This CDR3 contains 14 residues. Per the germline V gene, CDR1 is MNHEY and CDR2 is SVGEGT. The V and J ends lost 6 bases and 7 bases respectively, with 13 bases between them. This chain's CDR3 is CASRRQVENSPLHF. The DNA for the CDR3 is TGTGCCAGCAGAAGGCAAGTGGAGAATTCACCCCTCCACTTT.

This clonotype showed up just a few times. The genes are TRBV12-3 or TRBV12-4 and TRBJ2-1; no clear D. This CDR3 spans 12 amino acids. V gave up 5 bases and J gave up 12 bases, with 14 bases separating them. CDR3 protein: CASSPRRPMQFF. The DNA for the CDR3 is TGTGCCAGCAGTCCGCGGCGACCGATGCAGTTCTTC.

J is TRBJ2-7 and V is TRBV20-1, with 8 positions matching TRBD2. The CDR3 has 12 amino acids. J lost 2 bases, V lost 4 bases, and 1 base had no gene match. Germline lookup yields CDR1 DFQATT and CDR2 SNEGSKA (reference sequence). The chain's CDR3 is CSAKRGTYEQYF. CDR3 nucleotide sequence: TGCAGTGCTAAGCGGGGGACCTACGAGCAGTACTTC.

The V call is TRBV27, the J call TRBJ1-6, with D possibly being TRBD1 (5 bases). The CDR3 extends over 15 amino acids. Germline loops: CDR1 MNHEY, CDR2 SMNVEV (reference sequence). With 4 bases removed from V and 9 bases from J, the gap between germline ends came to 16 bases. This chain's CDR3 is CASSSGPLGFSPLHF. The CDR3 DNA reads TGTGCCAGCAGTTCGGGACCCCTTGGGTTTTCACCCCTCCACTTT.

This clonotype was detected only a few times. This chain uses TRBV7-9 with TRBJ2-1; 12 nucleotides line up with TRBD2. Germline V gives CDR1 SEHNR, CDR2 FQNEAQ (reference sequence). CDR3 length: 18 amino acids. V shed 1 base, J shed 5 bases, and the junction held 9 bases outside the gene matches. The DNA for the CDR3 is TGTGCCAGCAGCTTAGAATATGGACTAGCGGGGACCCACAATGAGCAGTTCTTC. It yields the protein CASSLEYGLAGTHNEQFF.

V usage is TRBV5-1 and J usage is TRBJ2-3, with D uncertain. Germline CDR1 reads SGHRS; CDR2 reads YFSETQ. This CDR3 is 14 amino acids long. Trimming left V 2 bases short and J 6 bases short, with 13 bases between. CDR3 residues: CASSLGDPGDTQYF. In DNA, the CDR3 is TGCGCCAGCAGCTTAGGAGATCCCGGGGATACGCAGTATTTT.

A note on this clonotype: Relative to the germline gene, one junction end is altered; a read error may explain this. The rearrangement uses TRBV7-9 and TRBJ1-2, with a tentative D call TRBD1 (5 bases). The CDR3 loop spans 12 amino acids. From germline, CDR1 is SEHNR and CDR2 FQNEAQ (reference sequence). DNA for the CDR3: TGTGCCAGCAGCCCAGACAGCTATAGCTACACCTTC. Translated: CASSPDSYSYTF.

Comments on this clonotype: A much larger clone differs from this one at a single base, so this may be a read error. The J gene is TRBJ2-3, the V gene TRBV10-3; perhaps TRBD1 as D (5 bases). Germline CDR1 and CDR2: ENHRY and SYGVKD. This CDR3 is 15 amino acids long. CDR3 amino acids: CAISESGGATDTQSF. CDR3 nucleotide sequence: TGTGCCATCAGTGAGTCGGGTGGGGCTACAGATACGCAGTCTTTT.

The gene calls are TRBV20-1 and TRBJ2-2, with 7 bases aligning to TRBD2. Trimming removed 6 bases from V and 7 bases from J; junction bases left unmatched: 11. The CDR3 has 14 amino acids. Germline CDR1 is DFQATT and CDR2 is SNEGSKA (reference sequence). The CDR3 sequence is CSARSLARGGELFF. CDR3 sequence (DNA): TGCAGTGCCCGCTCACTAGCGAGGGGCGGGGAGCTGTTTTTT.